This T cell receptor (beta chain) was obtained from a study of identical twins. The study's findings and limits: High-abundance cord blood beta clonotypes had fewer insertions; memory repertoires showed none. Out-of-frame TCR alpha sharing observed in monozygotic twins exceeded model estimates.

In TCRdb, the 5' RACE reads were re-called with MiXCR into one record per CDR3 protein. This sample has roughly 770,000 distinct CDR3 sequences, with around a sixth found just once. This CDR3 is 18 amino acids long. J lost 1 base, V lost 2 bases, and 5 bases had no gene match. This clonotype has only a few counts. Its antigen remains unidentified. These data were also reused for a study on T cells expressing NK-cell markers. That report adds: The sequencing cohort of eight donors included seven HCMV-seropositive individuals and one seronegative individual. The dominant NKG2C+ clonotypes represented about 1.0-8% of CD8+ T cells in six or seven donors.

The sequenced material came from PBMCs. The source is a woman under 30 in good health. This chain uses TRBV12-3 or TRBV12-4 with TRBJ2-4, with 13 positions matching TRBD2. The CDR3 DNA reads TGTGCCAGCAGTTTAACTAGCGGGAGGGCAGGGGCCAAAAACATTCAGTACTTC. Amino acids: CASSLTSGRAGAKNIQYF.